This T cell receptor (beta chain) was documented in a study of blood T cells in healthy people across ages. Germline assignment: CDR1 SGHTA and CDR2 FQGNSA. V lost 4 bases and J lost 0, with 10 bases in between. This CDR3 comprises 14 residues. For the second PCR, which ran for about 6 to 11 cycles, a sample-barcoded 5' primer and a J-beta primer mix were used. TCRdb reanalysed the 5' RACE reads using MiXCR and keeps one entry per CDR3 protein. Of roughly 1,300,000 distinct CDR3 sequences listed, roughly 60% are singletons. This sequence was found in a man between 18 and 29 years old in good health. The chain carries TRBV7-2 and TRBJ2-7; D gene uncertain. The source material was blood. The CDR3 coding sequence is TGTGCCAGCAGCTCCCGCTATCGCTCCTACGAGCAGTACTTC. Its translation is CASSSRYRSYEQYF.